The clone carrying this T cell receptor (beta chain) was seen a few times. Assay: immunoSEQ multiplex PCR; the TCRdb copy retains only in-frame clones and omits some. The sample consists of about 1 million clones, about 80% of them appearing once. Trimming stripped 2 bases from V and 4 bases from J, with 5 bases between. The CDR3 consists of 12 residues. Germline V gene data show CDR1 as LGHNT and CDR2 as FRNRAP. The source of the sample is a study of shared clonotypes between healthy human individuals. The receptor's source is a young man in good health. Some clones in this sample may be carry-over from other donors' samples. Sequenced: memory CD4+ T cells from PBMCs. Subset indicated: CD45RA-negative fraction. V gene TRBV12-5 combines with J gene TRBJ1-2; D is uncertain. The CDR3 coding sequence is TGTGCTAGTGGTTTGCCCTCCTATGGCTACACCTTC. This codes for CASGLPSYGYTF.